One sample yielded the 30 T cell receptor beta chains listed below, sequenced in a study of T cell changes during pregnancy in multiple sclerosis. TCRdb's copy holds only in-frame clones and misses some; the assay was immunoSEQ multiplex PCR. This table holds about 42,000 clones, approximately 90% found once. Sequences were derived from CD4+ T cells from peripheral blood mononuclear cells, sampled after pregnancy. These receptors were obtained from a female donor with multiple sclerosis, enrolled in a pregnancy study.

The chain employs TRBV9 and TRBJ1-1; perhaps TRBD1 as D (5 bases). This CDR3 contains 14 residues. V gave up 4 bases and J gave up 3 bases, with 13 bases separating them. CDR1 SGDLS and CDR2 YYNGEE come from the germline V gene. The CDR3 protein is CASSPSGGDTEAFF. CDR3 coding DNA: TGTGCCAGCAGCCCCTCGGGGGGGGACACTGAAGCTTTCTTT.

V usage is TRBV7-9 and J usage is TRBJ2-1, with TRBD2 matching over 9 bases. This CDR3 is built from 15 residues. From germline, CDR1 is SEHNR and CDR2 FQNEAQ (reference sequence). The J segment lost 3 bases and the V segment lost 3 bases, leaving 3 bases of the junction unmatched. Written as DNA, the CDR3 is TGTGCCAGCAGCTTCCTAGCGGGACTCTACAATGAGCAGTTCTTC. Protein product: CASSFLAGLYNEQFF.

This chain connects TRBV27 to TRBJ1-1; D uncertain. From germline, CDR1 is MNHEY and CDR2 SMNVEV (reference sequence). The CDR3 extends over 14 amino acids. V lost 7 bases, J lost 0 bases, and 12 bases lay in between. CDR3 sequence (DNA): TGTGCCAGCACCCTAGGTCCTCTGAACACTGAAGCTTTCTTT. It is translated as CASTLGPLNTEAFF.

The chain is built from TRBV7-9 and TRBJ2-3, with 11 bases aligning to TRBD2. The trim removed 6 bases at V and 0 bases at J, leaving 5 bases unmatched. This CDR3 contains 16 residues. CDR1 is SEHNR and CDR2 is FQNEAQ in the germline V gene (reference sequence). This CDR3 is CASRQTSGESTDTQYF. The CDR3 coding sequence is TGTGCCAGCAGGCAGACTAGCGGGGAAAGCACAGATACGCAGTATTTT.

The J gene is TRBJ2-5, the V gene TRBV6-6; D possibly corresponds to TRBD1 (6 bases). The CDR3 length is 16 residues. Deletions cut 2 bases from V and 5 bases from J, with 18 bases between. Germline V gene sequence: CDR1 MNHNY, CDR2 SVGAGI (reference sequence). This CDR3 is CASSYRGSPRGETQYF. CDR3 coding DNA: TGTGCCAGCAGTTACAGAGGTAGCCCTAGGGGGGAGACCCAGTACTTC.

CDR3: CASSLAAGAETQYF. CDR3 coding DNA: TGTGCCAGCAGCTTAGCCGCAGGGGCAGAGACCCAGTACTTC. The rearrangement links TRBV7-9 to TRBJ2-5, with D possibly matching TRBD1 (6 bases). Trimming stripped 0 bases from V and 4 bases from J, with 9 bases between. From germline, CDR1 is SEHNR and CDR2 FQNEAQ (reference sequence). This CDR3 has 14 amino acids.

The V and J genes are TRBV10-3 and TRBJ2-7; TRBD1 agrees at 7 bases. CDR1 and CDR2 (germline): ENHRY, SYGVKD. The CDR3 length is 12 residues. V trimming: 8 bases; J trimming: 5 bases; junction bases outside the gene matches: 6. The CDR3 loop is CAIGQGEHEQYF. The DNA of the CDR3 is TGTGCCATCGGTCAGGGGGAGCACGAGCAGTACTTC.

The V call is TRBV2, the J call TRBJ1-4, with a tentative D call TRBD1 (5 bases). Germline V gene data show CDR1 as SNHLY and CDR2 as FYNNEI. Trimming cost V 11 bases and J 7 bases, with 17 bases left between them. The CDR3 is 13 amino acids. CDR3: CAQGGEVGEKLFF. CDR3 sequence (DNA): TGTGCCCAGGGAGGGGAGGTTGGTGAAAAACTGTTTTTT.

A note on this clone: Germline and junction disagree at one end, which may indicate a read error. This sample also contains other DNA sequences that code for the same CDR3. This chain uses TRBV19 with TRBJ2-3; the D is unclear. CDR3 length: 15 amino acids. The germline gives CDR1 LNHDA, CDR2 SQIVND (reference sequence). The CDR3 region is CASSISWSPVDTQYF. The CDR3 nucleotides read TGTGCCAGTAGTATAAGCTGGAGCCCCGTAGATACACAGTATTTT.

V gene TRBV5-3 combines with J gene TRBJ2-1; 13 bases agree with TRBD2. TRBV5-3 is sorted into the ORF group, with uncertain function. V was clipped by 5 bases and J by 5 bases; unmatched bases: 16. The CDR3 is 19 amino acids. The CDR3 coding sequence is TGTGCCAGAAGTTCCCAACTAGCGGGGGGGCTATTCGCGGACAATGAGCAGTTCTTC. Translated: CARSSQLAGGLFADNEQFF.

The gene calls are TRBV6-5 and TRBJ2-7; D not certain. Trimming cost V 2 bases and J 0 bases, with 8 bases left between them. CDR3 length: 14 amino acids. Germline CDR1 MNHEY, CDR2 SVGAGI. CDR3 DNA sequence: TGTGCCAGCAGTTACGGCAGGTTCTCCTACGAGCAGTACTTC. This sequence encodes CASSYGRFSYEQYF.

In DNA form, the CDR3 reads TGTGCCAGCAGTTACCCCGGACAGGGCGGCTACACCTTC. It yields the protein CASSYPGQGGYTF. V gene TRBV27 combines with J gene TRBJ1-2; 8 nucleotides match TRBD1. Losses at the gene ends were 4 bases for V and 8 bases for J; bases not matched to a gene: 6. Looked up from germline, CDR1 is MNHEY and CDR2 is SMNVEV (reference sequence). This CDR3 is built from 13 residues.

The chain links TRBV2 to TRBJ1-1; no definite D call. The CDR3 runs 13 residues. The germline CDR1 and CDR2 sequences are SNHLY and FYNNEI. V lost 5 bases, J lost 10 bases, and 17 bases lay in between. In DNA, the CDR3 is TGTGCCAGCAGTTATGGGTCTCCGGGTGGAGCTTTCTTT. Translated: CASSYGSPGGAFF.

The CDR3 DNA reads as TGTGCCTGGAGTGTCGCCGGGAAAAGTAATTCACCCCTCCACTTT. Translation gives CAWSVAGKSNSPLHF. The rearrangement links TRBV30 to TRBJ1-6; no definite D call. The CDR3 has 15 amino acids. Germline V gives CDR1 GTSNPN, CDR2 SVGIG (reference sequence). With 0 bases removed from V and 6 bases from J, the gap between germline ends came to 12 bases. The full variable domain, rest sourced from reference TRBV30 and TRBJ1-6, is SQTIHQWPATLVQPVGSPLSLECTVEGTSNPNLYWYRQAAGRGLQLLFYSVGIGQISSEVPQNLSASRPQDRQFILSSKKLLLSDSGFYLCAWSVAGKSNSPLHFGNGTRLTVT.

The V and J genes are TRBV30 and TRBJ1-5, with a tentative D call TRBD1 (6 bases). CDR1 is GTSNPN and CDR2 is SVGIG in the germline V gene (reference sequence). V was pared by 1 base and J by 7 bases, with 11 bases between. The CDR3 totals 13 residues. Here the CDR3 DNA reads TGTGCCTGGAGTGGGGGGGGGCGGCAGCCCCAGCATTTT. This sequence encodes CAWSGGGRQPQHF.

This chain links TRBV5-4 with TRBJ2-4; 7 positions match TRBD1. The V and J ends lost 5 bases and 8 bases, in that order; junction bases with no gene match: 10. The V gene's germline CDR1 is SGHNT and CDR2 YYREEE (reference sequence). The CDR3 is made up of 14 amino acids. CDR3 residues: CASSYRGSKDIQYF. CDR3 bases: TGTGCCAGCAGTTACAGGGGCAGCAAGGACATTCAGTACTTC.

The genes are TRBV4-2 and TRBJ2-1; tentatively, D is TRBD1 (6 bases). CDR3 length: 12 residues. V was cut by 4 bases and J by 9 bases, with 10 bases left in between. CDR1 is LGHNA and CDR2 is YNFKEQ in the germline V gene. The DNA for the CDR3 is TGTGCCAGCAGCCGAGGGGGTGGTGAGCAGTTCTTC. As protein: CASSRGGGEQFF.

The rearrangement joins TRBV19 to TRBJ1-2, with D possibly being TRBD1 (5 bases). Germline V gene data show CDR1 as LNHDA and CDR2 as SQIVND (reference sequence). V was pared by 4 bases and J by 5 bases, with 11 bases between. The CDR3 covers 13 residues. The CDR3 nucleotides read TGTGCCAGTAGTACCACAACAGGATATGGCTACACCTTC. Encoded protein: CASSTTTGYGYTF.

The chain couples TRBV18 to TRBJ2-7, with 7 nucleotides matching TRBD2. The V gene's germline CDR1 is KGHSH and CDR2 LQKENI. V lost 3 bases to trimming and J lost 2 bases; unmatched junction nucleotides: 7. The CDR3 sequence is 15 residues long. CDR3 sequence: CASSPPGGRTYEQYF. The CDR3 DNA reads TGTGCCAGCTCACCCCCCGGGGGGAGGACCTACGAGCAGTACTTC.

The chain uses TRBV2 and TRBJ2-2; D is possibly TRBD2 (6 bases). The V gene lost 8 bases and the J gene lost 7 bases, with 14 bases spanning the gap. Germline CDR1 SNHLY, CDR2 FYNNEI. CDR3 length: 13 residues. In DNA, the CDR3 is TGTGCCAGCGGGGGGTCCTCGATCGGGGAGCTGTTTTTT. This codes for CASGGSSIGELFF.

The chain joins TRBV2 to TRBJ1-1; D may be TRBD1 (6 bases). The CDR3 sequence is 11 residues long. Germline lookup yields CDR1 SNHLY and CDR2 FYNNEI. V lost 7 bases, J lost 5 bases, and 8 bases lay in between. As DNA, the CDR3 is TGTGCCAGCAAGGGGGAAACTGAAGCTTTCTTT. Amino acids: CASKGETEAFF.

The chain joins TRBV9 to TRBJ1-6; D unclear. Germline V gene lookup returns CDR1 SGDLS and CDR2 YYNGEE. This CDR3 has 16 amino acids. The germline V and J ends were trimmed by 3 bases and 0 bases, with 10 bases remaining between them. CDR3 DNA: TGTGCCAGCAGCGCGCATCTGAGCTCCTATAATTCACCCCTCCACTTT. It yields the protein CASSAHLSSYNSPLHF.

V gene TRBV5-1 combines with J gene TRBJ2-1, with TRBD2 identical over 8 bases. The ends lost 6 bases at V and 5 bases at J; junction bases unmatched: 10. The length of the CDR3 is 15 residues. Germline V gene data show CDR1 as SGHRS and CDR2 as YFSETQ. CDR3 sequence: CASTMFAGGNNEQFF. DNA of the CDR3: TGCGCCAGCACGATGTTCGCGGGGGGAAACAATGAGCAGTTCTTC.

CDR3 nucleotides: TGTGCCAGCATGTCTGAGGGCGATACGCAGTATTTT. The encoded protein is CASMSEGDTQYF. V gene TRBV2 combines with J gene TRBJ2-3, with D maybe TRBD2 (5 bases). With 7 bases removed from V and 6 bases from J, the gap between germline ends came to 11 bases. The CDR3 is made up of 12 amino acids. Germline V gene data show CDR1 as SNHLY and CDR2 as FYNNEI.

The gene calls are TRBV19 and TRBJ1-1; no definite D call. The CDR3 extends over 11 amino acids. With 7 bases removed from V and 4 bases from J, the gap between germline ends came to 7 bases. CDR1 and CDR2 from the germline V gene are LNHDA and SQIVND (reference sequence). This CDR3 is CASIRGTEAFF. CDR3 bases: TGTGCCAGTATCCGAGGCACTGAAGCTTTCTTT.

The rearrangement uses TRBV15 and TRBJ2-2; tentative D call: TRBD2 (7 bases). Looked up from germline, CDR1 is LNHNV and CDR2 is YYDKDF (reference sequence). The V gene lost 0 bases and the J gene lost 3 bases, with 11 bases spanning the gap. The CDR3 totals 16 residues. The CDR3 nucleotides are TGTGCCACCAGCAGAGATCGGGGGGCGGACACCGGGGAGCTGTTTTTT. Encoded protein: CATSRDRGADTGELFF. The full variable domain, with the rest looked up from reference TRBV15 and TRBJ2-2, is DAMVIQNPRYQVTQFGKPVTLSCSQTLNHNVMYWYQQKSSQAPKLLFHYYDKDFNNEADTPDNFQSRRPNTSFCFLDIRSPGLGDTAMYLCATSRDRGADTGELFFGEGSRLTVL.

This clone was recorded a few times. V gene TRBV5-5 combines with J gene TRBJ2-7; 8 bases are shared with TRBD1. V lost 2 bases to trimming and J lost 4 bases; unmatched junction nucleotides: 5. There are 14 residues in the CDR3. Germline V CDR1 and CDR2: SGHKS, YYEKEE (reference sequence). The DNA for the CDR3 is TGTGCCAGCAGCTTCCGGACAGGGAATTACGAGCAGTACTTC. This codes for CASSFRTGNYEQYF. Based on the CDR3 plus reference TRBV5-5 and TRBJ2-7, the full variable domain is DAGVTQSPTHLIKTRGQQVTLRCSPISGHKSVSWYQQVLGQGPQFIFQYYEKEERGRGNFPDRFSARQFPNYSSELNVNALLLGDSALYLCASSFRTGNYEQYFGPGTRLTVT.

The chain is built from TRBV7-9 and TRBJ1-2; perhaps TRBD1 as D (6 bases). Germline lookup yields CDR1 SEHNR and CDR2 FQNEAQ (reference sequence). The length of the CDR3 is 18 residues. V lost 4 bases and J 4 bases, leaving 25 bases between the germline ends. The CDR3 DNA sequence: TGTGCCAGCAGCTCGCAATACCCCTCTGAGACAGGTTCCTATGGCTACACCTTC. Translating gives CASSSQYPSETGSYGYTF. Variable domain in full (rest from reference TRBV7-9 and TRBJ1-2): DTGVSQNPRHKITKRGQNVTFRCDPISEHNRLYWYRQTLGQGPEFLTYFQNEAQLEKSRLLSDRFSAERPKGSFSTLEIQRTEQGDSAMYLCASSSQYPSETGSYGYTFGSGTRLTVV.

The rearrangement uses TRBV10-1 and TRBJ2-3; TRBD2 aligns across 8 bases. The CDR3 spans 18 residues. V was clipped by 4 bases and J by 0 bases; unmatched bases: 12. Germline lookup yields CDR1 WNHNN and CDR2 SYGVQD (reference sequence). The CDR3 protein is CASSGEERGFSSTDTQYF. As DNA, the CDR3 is TGCGCCAGCAGTGGGGAAGAGCGGGGGTTTTCTAGCACAGATACGCAGTATTTT.

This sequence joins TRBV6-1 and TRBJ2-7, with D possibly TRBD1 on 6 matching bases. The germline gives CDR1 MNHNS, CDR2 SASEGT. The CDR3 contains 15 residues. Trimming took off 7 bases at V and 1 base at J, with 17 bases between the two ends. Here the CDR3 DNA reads TGTGCCAGCACAGAACAGGGTTTTAATTCCTACGAGCAGTACTTC. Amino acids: CASTEQGFNSYEQYF.